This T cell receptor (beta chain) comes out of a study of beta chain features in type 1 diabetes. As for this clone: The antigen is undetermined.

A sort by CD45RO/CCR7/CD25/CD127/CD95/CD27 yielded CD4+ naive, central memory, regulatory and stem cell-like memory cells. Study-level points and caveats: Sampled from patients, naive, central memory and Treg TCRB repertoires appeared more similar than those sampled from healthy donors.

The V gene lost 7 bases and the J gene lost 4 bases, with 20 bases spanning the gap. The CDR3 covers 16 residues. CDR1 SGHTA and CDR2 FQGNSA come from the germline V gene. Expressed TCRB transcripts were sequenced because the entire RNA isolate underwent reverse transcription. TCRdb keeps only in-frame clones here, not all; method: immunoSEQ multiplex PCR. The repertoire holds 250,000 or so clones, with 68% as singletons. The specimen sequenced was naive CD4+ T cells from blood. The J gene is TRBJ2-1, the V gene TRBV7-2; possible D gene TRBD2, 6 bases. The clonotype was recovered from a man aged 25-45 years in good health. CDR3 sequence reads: CASTSSGGVGYNEQFF. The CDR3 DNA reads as TGTGCCAGCACCTCATCAGGAGGGGTCGGGTACAATGAGCAGTTCTTC.